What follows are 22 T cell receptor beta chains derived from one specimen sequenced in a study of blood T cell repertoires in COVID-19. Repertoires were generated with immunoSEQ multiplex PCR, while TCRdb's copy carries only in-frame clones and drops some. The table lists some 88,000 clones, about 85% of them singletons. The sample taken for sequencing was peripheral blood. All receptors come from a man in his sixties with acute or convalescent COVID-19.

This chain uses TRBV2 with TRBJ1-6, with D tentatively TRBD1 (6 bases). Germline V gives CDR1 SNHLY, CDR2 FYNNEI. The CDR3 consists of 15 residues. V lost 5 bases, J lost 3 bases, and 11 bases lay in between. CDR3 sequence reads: CASSTRGYYNSPLHF. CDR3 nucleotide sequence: TGTGCCAGCAGTACTAGGGGGTACTATAATTCACCCCTCCACTTT.

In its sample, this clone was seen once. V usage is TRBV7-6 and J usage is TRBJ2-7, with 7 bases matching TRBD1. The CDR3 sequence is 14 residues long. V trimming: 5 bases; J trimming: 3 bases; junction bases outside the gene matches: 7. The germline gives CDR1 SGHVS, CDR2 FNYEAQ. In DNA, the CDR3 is TGTGCCAGCAGCACAAAGACAGGGTTCTACGAGCAGTACTTC. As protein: CASSTKTGFYEQYF.

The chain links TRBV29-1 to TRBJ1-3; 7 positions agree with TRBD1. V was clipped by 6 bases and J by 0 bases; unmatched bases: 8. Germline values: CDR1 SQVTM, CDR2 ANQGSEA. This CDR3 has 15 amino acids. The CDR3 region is CSVYRGWSSGNTIYF. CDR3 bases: TGCAGCGTATACAGGGGTTGGAGCTCTGGAAACACCATATATTTT.

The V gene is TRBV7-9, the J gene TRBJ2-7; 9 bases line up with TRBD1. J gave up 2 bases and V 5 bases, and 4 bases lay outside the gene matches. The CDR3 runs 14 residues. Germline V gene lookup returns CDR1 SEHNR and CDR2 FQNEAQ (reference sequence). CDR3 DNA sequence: TGTGCCAGCAGCAAAGGGACAGGGCCCTACGAGCAGTACTTC. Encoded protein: CASSKGTGPYEQYF.

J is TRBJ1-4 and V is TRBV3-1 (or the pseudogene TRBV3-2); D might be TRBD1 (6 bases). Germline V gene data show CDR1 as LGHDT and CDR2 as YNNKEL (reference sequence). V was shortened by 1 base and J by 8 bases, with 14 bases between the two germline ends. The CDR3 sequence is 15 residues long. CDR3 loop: CASSQVTGWGEKLFF. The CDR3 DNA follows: TGTGCCAGCAGCCAAGTTACAGGGTGGGGAGAAAAACTGTTTTTT.

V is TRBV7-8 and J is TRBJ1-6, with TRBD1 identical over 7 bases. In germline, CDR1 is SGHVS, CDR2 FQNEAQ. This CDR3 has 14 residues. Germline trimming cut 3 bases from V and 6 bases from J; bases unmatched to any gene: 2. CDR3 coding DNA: TGTGCCAGCAGCTTTGGACAGGTTAATTCACCCCTCCACTTT. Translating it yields CASSFGQVNSPLHF.

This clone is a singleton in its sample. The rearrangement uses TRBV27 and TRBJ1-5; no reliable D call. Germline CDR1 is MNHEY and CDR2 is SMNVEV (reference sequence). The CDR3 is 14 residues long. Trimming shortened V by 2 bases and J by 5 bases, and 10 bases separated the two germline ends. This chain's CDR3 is CASSLRLGDQPQHF. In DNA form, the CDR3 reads TGTGCCAGCAGTTTAAGACTCGGCGATCAGCCCCAGCATTTT.

The CDR3 loop is CASSAFRGNEQFF. Here the CDR3 DNA reads TGTGCCAGCAGTGCGTTTCGAGGCAATGAGCAGTTCTTC. V and J are TRBV6-6 and TRBJ2-1, with D unresolved. CDR3 length equals 13 residues. The germline V and J ends were trimmed by 5 bases and 6 bases, with 11 bases remaining between them. Germline CDR1 MNHNY, CDR2 SVGAGI (reference sequence).

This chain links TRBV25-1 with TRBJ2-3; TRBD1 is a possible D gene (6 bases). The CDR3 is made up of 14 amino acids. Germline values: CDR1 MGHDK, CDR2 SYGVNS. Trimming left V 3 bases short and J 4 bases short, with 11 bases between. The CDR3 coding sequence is TGTGCCAGCAGTGAGTACAGGGCCGCAGATACGCAGTATTTT. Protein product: CASSEYRAADTQYF.

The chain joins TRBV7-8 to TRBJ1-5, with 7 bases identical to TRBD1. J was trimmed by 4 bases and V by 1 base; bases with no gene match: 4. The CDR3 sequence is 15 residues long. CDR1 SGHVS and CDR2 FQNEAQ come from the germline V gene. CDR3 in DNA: TGTGCCAGCAGCTTAGGAGGGGGCAGGAATCAGCCCCAGCATTTT. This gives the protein CASSLGGGRNQPQHF. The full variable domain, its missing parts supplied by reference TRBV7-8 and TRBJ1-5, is GAGVSQSPRYKVAKRGQDVALRCDPISGHVSLFWYQQALGQGPEFLTYFQNEAQLDKSGLPSDRFFAERPEGSVSTLKIQRTQQEDSAVYLCASSLGGGRNQPQHFGDGTRLSIL.

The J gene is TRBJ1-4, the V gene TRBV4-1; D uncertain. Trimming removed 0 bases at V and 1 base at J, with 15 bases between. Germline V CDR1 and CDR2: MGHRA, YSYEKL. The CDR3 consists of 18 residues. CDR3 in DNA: TGCGCCAGCAGCCAAGATCGGGAAGGGAGAGGAACTAATGAAAAACTGTTTTTT. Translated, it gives CASSQDREGRGTNEKLFF.

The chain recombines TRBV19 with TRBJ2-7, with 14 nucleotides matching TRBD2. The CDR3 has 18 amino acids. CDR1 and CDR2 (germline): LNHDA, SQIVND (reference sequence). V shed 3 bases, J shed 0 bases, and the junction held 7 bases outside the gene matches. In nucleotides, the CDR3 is TGTGCCAGTAGTATCCCGGCTGGGACTAGCGGGAGCTCCTACGAGCAGTACTTC. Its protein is CASSIPAGTSGSSYEQYF.

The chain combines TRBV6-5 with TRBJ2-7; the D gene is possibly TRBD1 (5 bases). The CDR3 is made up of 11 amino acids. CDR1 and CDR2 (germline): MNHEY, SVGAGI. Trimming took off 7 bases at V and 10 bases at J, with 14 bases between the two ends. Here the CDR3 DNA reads TGTGCCAGCACCGAAGGGGCCCTCCAGTACTTC. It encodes CASTEGALQYF.

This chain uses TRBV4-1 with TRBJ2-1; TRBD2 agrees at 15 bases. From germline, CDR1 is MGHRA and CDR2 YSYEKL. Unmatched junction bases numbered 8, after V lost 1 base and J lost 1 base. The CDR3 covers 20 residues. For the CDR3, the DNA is TGCGCCAGCAGCCAAGGGACTAGCGGGAGGGCTAGGGGGTCCTACAATGAGCAGTTCTTC. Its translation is CASSQGTSGRARGSYNEQFF.

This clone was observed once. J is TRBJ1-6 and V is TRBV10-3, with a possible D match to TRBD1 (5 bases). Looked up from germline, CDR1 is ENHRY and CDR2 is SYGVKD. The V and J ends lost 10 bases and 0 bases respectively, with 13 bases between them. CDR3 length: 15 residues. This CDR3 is CATSEGFSYNSPLHF. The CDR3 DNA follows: TGTGCCACCTCGGAGGGGTTCTCCTATAATTCACCCCTCCACTTT.

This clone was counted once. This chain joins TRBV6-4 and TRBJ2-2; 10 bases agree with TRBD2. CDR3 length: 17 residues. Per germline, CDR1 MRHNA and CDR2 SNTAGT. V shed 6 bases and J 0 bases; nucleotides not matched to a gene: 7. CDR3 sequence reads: CASSPLAGVSNTGELFF. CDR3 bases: TGTGCCAGCAGCCCTCTAGCGGGGGTCTCGAACACCGGGGAGCTGTTTTTT.

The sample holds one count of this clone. In DNA form, the CDR3 reads TGTGCCAGCAGTGAATTGACTAGCGGATACAATGAGCAGTTCTTC. Encoded protein: CASSELTSGYNEQFF. The chain uses TRBV6-1 and TRBJ2-1; TRBD2 matches 9 bases. The CDR3 is 15 amino acids. The germline CDR1 and CDR2 sequences are MNHNS and SASEGT. The J segment lost 4 bases and the V segment lost 2 bases, leaving 3 bases of the junction unmatched.

The CDR3 DNA sequence: TGTGCCAGCAGTGAAGCAAGCGGTCCGGGGACTGAAGCTTTCTTT. It translates to CASSEASGPGTEAFF. The V and J genes are TRBV2 and TRBJ1-1, with no clear D. The germline V gene encodes CDR1 SNHLY and CDR2 FYNNEI. V gave up 0 bases and J gave up 5 bases, with 13 bases separating them. The CDR3 loop spans 15 amino acids.

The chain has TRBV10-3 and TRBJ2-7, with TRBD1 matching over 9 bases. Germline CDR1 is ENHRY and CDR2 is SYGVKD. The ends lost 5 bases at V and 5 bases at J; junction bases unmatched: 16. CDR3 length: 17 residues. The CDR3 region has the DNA TGTGCCATCAGTTCCGCAGAACCCGGGACAGGGAGGCACGAGCAGTACTTC. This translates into CAISSAEPGTGRHEQYF.

The CDR3 DNA sequence: TGTGCCAGCAGCCATCGACTAGCGGGGCAAGAGACCCAGTACTTC. Translating it yields CASSHRLAGQETQYF. The chain has TRBV2 and TRBJ2-5; 11 bases align to TRBD2. Germline V gives CDR1 SNHLY, CDR2 FYNNEI. With V trimmed by 6 bases and J by 2 bases, 5 bases remained unmatched. This CDR3 has 15 residues.

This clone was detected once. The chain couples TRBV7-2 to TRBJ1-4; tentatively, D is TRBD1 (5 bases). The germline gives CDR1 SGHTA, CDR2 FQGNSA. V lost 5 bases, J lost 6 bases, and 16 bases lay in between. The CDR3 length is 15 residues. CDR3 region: CASSLTTRDYEKLFF. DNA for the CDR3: TGTGCCAGCAGCCTTACGACCAGGGACTATGAAAAACTGTTTTTT.

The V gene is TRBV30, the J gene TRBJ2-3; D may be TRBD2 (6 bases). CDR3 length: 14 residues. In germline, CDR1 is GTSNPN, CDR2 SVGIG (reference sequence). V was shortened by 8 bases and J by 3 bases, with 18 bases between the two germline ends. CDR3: CAQSRAGLTDTQYF. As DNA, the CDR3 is TGTGCCCAGTCGAGGGCGGGGTTAACAGATACGCAGTATTTT.